This T cell receptor (beta chain) was retrieved from a study of identical twins. There are a few counts of this clonotype. TCRdb re-analysed the 5' RACE reads in MiXCR, keeping a single row per CDR3 protein. Of 1.5 million or so distinct CDR3 sequences listed, 25% to 35% are singletons. V shed 1 base and J shed 0 bases, with 10 bases lying between them. From germline, CDR1 is LGHNA and CDR2 YNFKEQ. CDR3 size: 15 residues. Sequenced material: cord blood. This TCR was sampled from a newborn girl in good health. This rearrangement joins TRBV4-2 to TRBJ2-7, with no clear D. CDR3 nucleotide sequence: TGTGCCAGCAGCCAAGGTGTGGCAGTCTCCTACGAGCAGTACTTC. Protein sequence: CASSQGVAVSYEQYF.